The 5 T cell receptor beta chains reported below all come from one sample, sequenced in a study of blood T cell repertoires in COVID-19. Assay used: immunoSEQ multiplex PCR; TCRdb lists only in-frame clones, some missing. The sample yields some 66,000 clones, roughly nine tenths seen once. What was sequenced was peripheral blood. These receptors were taken from a human donor in a cohort sampled during active COVID-19.

The chain has TRBV10-3 and TRBJ1-1, with D maybe TRBD1 (5 bases). Per germline, CDR1 ENHRY and CDR2 SYGVKD. Trimming cost V 6 bases and J 2 bases, with 10 bases left between them. The CDR3 contains 13 residues. CDR3 bases: TGTGCCATCAGAAGACAGCTAAACACTGAAGCTTTCTTT. Translation gives CAIRRQLNTEAFF.

Only one count was recorded for this clone. The rearrangement joins TRBV30 to TRBJ1-1; perhaps TRBD1 as D (5 bases). CDR1 and CDR2 (germline): GTSNPN, SVGIG (reference sequence). CDR3 size: 11 residues. Trimming shortened V by 7 bases and J by 1 base, and 7 bases separated the two germline ends. The CDR3 DNA sequence: TGTGCCTTGGGACGGAACACTGAAGCTTTCTTT. Protein: CALGRNTEAFF.

This sequence joins TRBV6-5 and TRBJ1-1, with 8 bases matching TRBD1. This CDR3 spans 15 amino acids. Trimming at V came to 6 bases and at J to 0 bases, leaving 6 bases not matched to a gene. Looked up from germline, CDR1 is MNHEY and CDR2 is SVGAGI. CDR3 coding DNA: TGTGCCAGCAGCGACAGGGGACTCATGAACACTGAAGCTTTCTTT. Protein sequence: CASSDRGLMNTEAFF.

The V call is TRBV9, the J call TRBJ2-1; D ambiguous. Trimming removed 0 bases at V and 1 base at J, with 8 bases between. Germline CDR1 SGDLS, CDR2 YYNGEE. This CDR3 region has 15 residues. Written as DNA, the CDR3 is TGTGCCAGCAGCGTAGCGGGTGCTTCCTACAATGAGCAGTTCTTC. It codes for CASSVAGASYNEQFF.

DNA of the CDR3: TGCAGCGTTGATGCGGCGGGGAGGGGTGCGGATACGCAGTATTTT. As protein: CSVDAAGRGADTQYF. This rearrangement joins TRBV29-1 to TRBJ2-3, with 7 bases aligning to TRBD2. The CDR3 has 15 amino acids. Losses at the gene ends were 3 bases for V and 6 bases for J; bases not matched to a gene: 12. In germline, CDR1 is SQVTM, CDR2 ANQGSEA.